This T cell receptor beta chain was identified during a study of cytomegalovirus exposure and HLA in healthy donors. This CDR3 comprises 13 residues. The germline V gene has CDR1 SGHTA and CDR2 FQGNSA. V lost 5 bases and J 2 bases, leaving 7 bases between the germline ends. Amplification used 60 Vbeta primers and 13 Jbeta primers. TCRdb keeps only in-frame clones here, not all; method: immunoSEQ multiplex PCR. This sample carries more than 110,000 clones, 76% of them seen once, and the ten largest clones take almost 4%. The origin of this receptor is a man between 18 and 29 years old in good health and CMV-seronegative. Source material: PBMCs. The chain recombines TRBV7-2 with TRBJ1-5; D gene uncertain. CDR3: CASSPSGNQPQHF. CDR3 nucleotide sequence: TGTGCCAGCAGCCCCTCCGGCAATCAGCCCCAGCATTTT.